A selection of T cell receptor beta chains follows, all from one sample in a study of early T cells in non-severe SARS-CoV-2 infection. TCRdb called the 5' RACE reads again in MiXCR, with one record for every CDR3 protein. Of 35,000 to 45,000 distinct CDR3 sequences in the sample, around 6.3% were seen once. The sample was whole blood, taken at baseline. Receptors were obtained from an adult who was a healthcare worker with PCR-confirmed SARS-CoV-2 infection or an uninfected control (not recorded which). Both conserved end residues are part of each CDR3. D genes are given only for firm matches. The size of a clone is reported for some rows only, either as once, few or many, or as a class for expanded clones.

12,-,few,TRBJ2-1,TRBV7-3,TGTGCCAGCAGCCACCCAGGATCCGATCAGTTCTTC,CASSHPGSDQFF
16,-,few,TRBJ2-3,TRBV13,TGTGCCAGCAGCGCCTTTAGGGGGTCGGGGCACGGGTCGCAGTATTTT,CASSAFRGSGHGSQYF
19,TRBD2,-,TRBJ2-1,TRBV5-5,TGTGCCAGCAGCTTCCCGGGGGCCTCGGGACTAGCGGGGCTTGATGAGCAGTTCTTC,CASSFPGASGLAGLDEQFF
16,-,-,TRBJ1-2,TRBV12-3/TRBV12-4,TGTGCCAGCAGTCTTGAAAAATTCGACAGGACCTATGGCTACACCTTC,CASSLEKFDRTYGYTF
15,TRBD1,many,TRBJ2-1,TRBV7-8,TGTGCCAGCAGCTACGGGACAGGGGTCTACAATGAGCAGTTCTTC,CASSYGTGVYNEQFF
16,TRBD1,many,TRBJ2-2,TRBV5-1,TGCGCCAGCAGCACGCAGGGGGCAGGGGTCACCGGGGAGCTGTTTTTT,CASSTQGAGVTGELFF
15,TRBD2,-,TRBJ2-1,TRBV4-1,TGCGCCAGCAGCAAGACTAGCGGGAATGAAGATGAGCAGTTCTTC,CASSKTSGNEDEQFF
14,-,few,TRBJ2-3,TRBV10-1,TGCGCCAGCAGTGAGAATCCGGTAACAGATACGCAGTATTTT,CASSENPVTDTQYF
16,TRBD2,-,TRBJ2-1,TRBV7-2,TGTGCCAGCAGCAACCCCTGGACTAGTCGGCATAATGAGCAGTTCTTC,CASSNPWTSRHNEQFF
17,TRBD2,many,TRBJ2-3,TRBV11-2,TGTGCCAGCAGCTTCGCGGGGGGGGCACAAAGCACAGATACGCAGTATTTT,CASSFAGGAQSTDTQYF
13,-,-,TRBJ1-2,TRBV6-1,TGTGCCAGCAGTGAAGGGAGGACAGATGGCTACACCTTC,CASSEGRTDGYTF
16,-,few,TRBJ1-6,TRBV6-5,TGTGCCAGCAGTTACGCCGTAGGACGGGCAAATTCACCCCTCCACTTT,CASSYAVGRANSPLHF
13,TRBD1,many,TRBJ2-7,TRBV20-1,TGCAGTGCTAGGACAGGACAGGGATACGAGCAGTACTTC,CSARTGQGYEQYF
15,TRBD2,many,TRBJ2-1,TRBV7-2,TGTGCCAGCAGCTTAGATGGCGGGGGGAACAATGAGCAGTTCTTC,CASSLDGGGNNEQFF
14,TRBD1,many,TRBJ1-2,TRBV6-6,TGTGCCAGCAAAGTTCCGGGACAGGGAGGCGGCTACACCTTC,CASKVPGQGGGYTF
12,TRBD1,few,TRBJ1-2,TRBV7-9,TGTGCCAGCTCCCGGGACAGGGAGGCCTACACCTTC,CASSRDREAYTF
13,TRBD1,many,TRBJ2-7,TRBV28,TGTGCCAGCAGCCCTGGGACAGACTACGAGCAGTACTTC,CASSPGTDYEQYF
15,-,many,TRBJ2-1,TRBV11-2,TGTGCCAGCAGCTCCGGAAAGGGAGCCTACAATGAGCAGTTCTTC,CASSSGKGAYNEQFF
12,-,-,TRBJ2-7,TRBV18,TGTGCCAGCTCACCAGTCGGGGTCGCGCAGTACTTC,CASSPVGVAQYF
13,-,-,TRBJ2-7,TRBV12-3/TRBV12-4,TGTGCCAGCAGTTTAAGGGGGAAAAACGAGCAGTACTTC,CASSLRGKNEQYF
14,-,many,TRBJ2-5,TRBV28,TGTGCCGCCGGAACGGACAGCGGAAAAGAGACCCAGTACTTC,CAAGTDSGKETQYF
13,-,many,TRBJ1-3,TRBV7-2,TGTGCCAGCAGCCGGAGCTCTGGAAACACCATATATTTT,CASSRSSGNTIYF
13,-,-,TRBJ1-5,TRBV6-6,TGTGCCAGCAGCCCAGGGGTGGTTCAGCCCCAGCATTTT,CASSPGVVQPQHF
18,TRBD2,many,TRBJ2-1,TRBV12-3/TRBV12-4,TGTGCCAGCAATCGTGGGACTAGCGGGAGGGCTTCCTACAATGAGCAGTTCTTC,CASNRGTSGRASYNEQFF
15,-,-,TRBJ2-5,TRBV5-5,TGTGCCAGCAGCTTGGCGGGGCCCAGCCAAGAGACCCAGTACTTC,CASSLAGPSQETQYF
13,-,many,TRBJ1-3,TRBV11-2,TGTGCCAGCACACCGACGGTGGGGAACACCATATATTTT,CASTPTVGNTIYF
15,-,many,TRBJ2-1,TRBV9,TGTGCCAGCAGCGTAGGGGCAGACTCCTACAATGAGCAGTTCTTC,CASSVGADSYNEQFF
15,TRBD1,few,TRBJ1-4,TRBV7-8,TGTGCCAGCAGCCCCGACAGGGCTCGAAATGAAAAACTGTTTTTT,CASSPDRARNEKLFF
13,-,many,TRBJ1-1,TRBV12-3/TRBV12-4,TGTGCCAGCACCCCCAGTCAGAACACTGAAGCTTTCTTT,CASTPSQNTEAFF
12,-,few,TRBJ2-3,TRBV6-6,TGTGCCAGCAGGCAAGGTGGAGATACGCAGTATTTT,CASRQGGDTQYF
15,-,few,TRBJ2-3,TRBV20-1,TGCAGTGCTAGAGATGAGGACTATCTCATGAATACGCAGTATTTT,CSARDEDYLMNTQYF
18,TRBD2,many,TRBJ2-3,TRBV20-1,TGCAGTGCCGTACAAAAATTGGAGACTAGCGGGACCACAGATACGCAGTATTTT,CSAVQKLETSGTTDTQYF
14,-,-,TRBJ1-1,TRBV7-9,TGTGCCAGCAGCCAGGGAATGGGAGGCACTGAAGCTTTCTTT,CASSQGMGGTEAFF
14,-,few,TRBJ2-3,TRBV5-5,TGTGCCAGCAGCTTAGGGGCCTCGGGGGATACGCAGTATTTT,CASSLGASGDTQYF
13,-,-,TRBJ2-2,TRBV3-1,TGTGCCAGCAGCCAAGGGGAGGTCGGGGAGCTGTTTTTT,CASSQGEVGELFF
17,TRBD2,many,TRBJ2-1,TRBV7-3,TGTGCCAGCAGCTCGGGACTAGCGGGAGGGCCCTACAATGAGCAGTTCTTC,CASSSGLAGGPYNEQFF
12,-,few,TRBJ2-7,TRBV20-1,TGCAGTGTGGACAGAACTGTCTACGAGCAGTACTTC,CSVDRTVYEQYF
12,-,few,TRBJ2-5,TRBV14,TGTGCCAGCAGCCAACGCGCGGAGACCCAGTACTTC,CASSQRAETQYF
15,-,-,TRBJ2-1,TRBV29-1,TGCAGCGCTCCCAGCGACAGTCTCTCCTACAATGAGCAGTTCTTC,CSAPSDSLSYNEQFF
16,-,many,TRBJ2-7,TRBV7-9,TGTGCCAGCACCCCAGGAGGAGGCAGGCCCTCCTACGAGCAGTACTTC,CASTPGGGRPSYEQYF
14,TRBD1,few,TRBJ2-1,TRBV20-1,TGCAGTGCTAGGACAGGGGGATACTACAATGAGCAGTTCTTC,CSARTGGYYNEQFF
14,-,few,TRBJ2-1,TRBV6-5,TGTGCCAGCAGATCGGACGGTGCCTACAATGAGCAGTTCTTC,CASRSDGAYNEQFF
12,-,few,TRBJ2-7,TRBV6-2/TRBV6-3,TGTGCCAGCAGTCCGGGAACCTACGAGCAGTACTTC,CASSPGTYEQYF
13,-,many,TRBJ1-6,TRBV14,TGTGCCAGCAGCCTAACTCCGGCGTCACCCCTCCACTTT,CASSLTPASPLHF